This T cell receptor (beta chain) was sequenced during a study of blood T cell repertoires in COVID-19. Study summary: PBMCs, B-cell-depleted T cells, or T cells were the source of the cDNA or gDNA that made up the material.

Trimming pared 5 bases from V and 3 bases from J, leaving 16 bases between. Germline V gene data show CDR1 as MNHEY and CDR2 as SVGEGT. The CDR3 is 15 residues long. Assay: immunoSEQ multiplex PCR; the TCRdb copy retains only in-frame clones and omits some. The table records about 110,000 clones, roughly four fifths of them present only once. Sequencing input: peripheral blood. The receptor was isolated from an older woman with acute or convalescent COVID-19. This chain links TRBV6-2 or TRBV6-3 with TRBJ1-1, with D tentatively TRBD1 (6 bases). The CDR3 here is CASSTHRAEDTEAFF. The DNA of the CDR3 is TGTGCCAGCAGTACTCACAGGGCCGAGGACACTGAAGCTTTCTTT.